This passage covers 9 T cell receptor beta chains from one sample sequenced in a study of blood T cell repertoires in COVID-19 (TCRdb year 2020). The library relied on the immunoSEQ multiplex PCR assay. TCRdb stores this immuneACCESS table with in-frame sequences only. Part of the clones is absent; in the studies checked, under half of the shortfall reflects unresolved V genes, and no reason is known for the rest. In all, the sample holds hundreds of thousands of clones, and over 80% of those were seen once. 0.2% to 0.3% of the sample is taken by the ten largest. The sequenced sample consisted of peripheral blood. The receptor set was obtained from a woman younger than 35 with acute or convalescent COVID-19.

The chain combines TRBV15 with TRBJ1-2; D might be TRBD1 (6 bases). Germline V CDR1 and CDR2: LNHNV, YYDKDF (reference sequence). The CDR3 is 12 amino acids. Between the trimmed V and J ends, which lost 3 bases and 4 bases, there was a span of 6 bases. This CDR3 reads CATSRDSYGYTF. CDR3 bases: TGTGCCACCAGCAGGGACAGCTATGGCTACACCTTC.

The rearrangement links TRBV7-2 to TRBJ2-1; 8 positions match TRBD1. This CDR3 has 15 residues. The germline gives CDR1 SGHTA, CDR2 FQGNSA. Trimming took 5 bases from V and 4 from J; bases not matched to a gene: 7. As DNA, the CDR3 is TGTGCCAGCAGCCGGGGACAGGCGACATACAATGAGCAGTTCTTC. Protein sequence: CASSRGQATYNEQFF.

V and J are TRBV10-3 and TRBJ1-4; 11 bases map to TRBD1. The CDR3 spans 15 residues. V shed 4 bases, J shed 2 bases, and the junction held 0 bases outside the gene matches. The germline V gene has CDR1 ENHRY and CDR2 SYGVKD. The CDR3 sequence: CAISGTGGTNEKLFF. DNA of the CDR3: TGTGCCATCAGTGGGACAGGGGGCACTAATGAAAAACTGTTTTTT.

DNA of the CDR3: TGTGCCAGCTCACCAATGGGATCGGGGTCGGGGAACACTGAAGCTTTCTTT. Protein: CASSPMGSGSGNTEAFF. The J gene is TRBJ1-1, the V gene TRBV18; no definite D call. Trimming shortened V by 2 bases and J by 1 base, and 17 bases separated the two germline ends. This CDR3 is built from 17 residues. The germline V gene has CDR1 KGHSH and CDR2 LQKENI.

V gene TRBV5-8 combines with J gene TRBJ1-2; D remains unclear. Trimming removed 5 bases from V and 5 bases from J, with 13 bases in between. The V gene's germline CDR1 is SGHTS and CDR2 YDEGEE. The CDR3 covers 13 residues. DNA for the CDR3: TGTGCCAGCAGGCTGGGTGAGAGGTATGGCTACACCTTC. This codes for CASRLGERYGYTF.

This chain uses TRBV27 with TRBJ2-3, with a tentative D call TRBD1 (6 bases). The CDR3 covers 12 residues. Germline loops: CDR1 MNHEY, CDR2 SMNVEV (reference sequence). Trimming pared 5 bases from V and 5 bases from J, leaving 8 bases between. The CDR3 region has the DNA TGTGCCAGCAGTGTACAGGGAGATACGCAGTATTTT. Translation gives CASSVQGDTQYF.

This chain uses TRBV9 with TRBJ2-7; TRBD2 aligns across 11 bases. V dropped 1 base and J dropped 4; count of bases not matched to a gene: 7. This CDR3 has 16 amino acids. Per the germline V gene, CDR1 is SGDLS and CDR2 is YYNGEE. As DNA, the CDR3 is TGTGCCAGCAGCGTAAACCTAGCGGGGGGTTTATACGAGCAGTACTTC. Translation: CASSVNLAGGLYEQYF.

The chain recombines TRBV5-5 with TRBJ1-2; D is unclear. The CDR3 is 15 residues long. Germline values: CDR1 SGHKS, CDR2 YYEKEE (reference sequence). V lost 2 bases, J lost 2 bases, and 13 bases lay in between. The CDR3, as DNA: TGTGCCAGCAGCTTCCGGGTTTCGGGAAACTATGGCTACACCTTC. Protein sequence: CASSFRVSGNYGYTF.

The chain is built from TRBV27 and TRBJ1-6; D ambiguous. The germline V and J ends were trimmed by 4 bases and 7 bases, with 8 bases remaining between them. This CDR3 is 13 amino acids long. CDR1 is MNHEY, CDR2 SMNVEV, per germline (reference sequence). Here the CDR3 reads CASSWEQNSPLHF. CDR3 coding DNA: TGTGCCAGCAGTTGGGAGCAGAATTCACCCCTCCACTTT.